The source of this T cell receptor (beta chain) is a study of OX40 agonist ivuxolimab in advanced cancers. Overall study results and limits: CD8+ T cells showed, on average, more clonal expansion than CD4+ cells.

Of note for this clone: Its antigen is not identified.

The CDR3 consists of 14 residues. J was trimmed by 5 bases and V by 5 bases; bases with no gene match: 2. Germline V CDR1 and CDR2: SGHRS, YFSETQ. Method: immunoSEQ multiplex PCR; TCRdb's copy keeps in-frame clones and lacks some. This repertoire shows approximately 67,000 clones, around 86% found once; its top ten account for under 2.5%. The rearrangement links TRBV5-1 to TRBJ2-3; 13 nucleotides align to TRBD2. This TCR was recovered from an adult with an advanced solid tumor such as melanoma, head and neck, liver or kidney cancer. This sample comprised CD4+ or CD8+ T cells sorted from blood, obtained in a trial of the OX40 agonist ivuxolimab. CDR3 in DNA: TGCGCCAGCAGAGGACTAGCGGGAGAAGATACGCAGTATTTT. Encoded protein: CASRGLAGEDTQYF.